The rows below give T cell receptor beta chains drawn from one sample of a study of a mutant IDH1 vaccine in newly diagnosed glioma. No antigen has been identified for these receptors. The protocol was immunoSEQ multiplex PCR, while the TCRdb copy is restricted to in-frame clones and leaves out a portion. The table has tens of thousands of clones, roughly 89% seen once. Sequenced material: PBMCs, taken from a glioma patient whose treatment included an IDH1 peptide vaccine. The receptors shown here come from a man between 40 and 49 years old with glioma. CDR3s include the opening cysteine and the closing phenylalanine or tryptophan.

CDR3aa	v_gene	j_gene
CASSAGPKETQYF	TRBV2	TRBJ2-5
CASRQQGQSNTGELFF	TRBV27	TRBJ2-2
CASSQDRHSTYSYEQYF	TRBV4-3	TRBJ2-7
CASRVQGEADTQYF	TRBV19	TRBJ2-3
CASSPLAVRGADEQYF	TRBV7-8	TRBJ2-7
CASSLGRGPYEQYF	TRBV27	TRBJ2-7
CASRELAAQETQYF	TRBV7-9	TRBJ2-5
CSVGGATNEKLFF	TRBV29-1	TRBJ1-4
CASRPSLAGDIETQYF	TRBV27	TRBJ2-5
CASSQGTGADTQYF	TRBV6-4	TRBJ2-3
CASSIGGPQGNQPQHF	TRBV19	TRBJ1-5
CASREATGGSPLHF	TRBV19	TRBJ1-6